This T cell receptor (beta chain) was observed in a study of blood T cell repertoires in COVID-19. Clones were read by immunoSEQ multiplex PCR, and TCRdb kept only the in-frame ones, dropping some. This sample carries about 460,000 clones, approximately 91% of them seen once, and the ten largest clones take approximately 8.3%. Germline V gene data show CDR1 as SGHRS and CDR2 as YFSETQ. This CDR3 has 13 amino acids. The trim removed 4 bases at V and 5 bases at J, leaving 2 bases unmatched. This TCR came from a woman aged 60-70 years who had recovered from COVID-19. Sequenced: PBMCs or T cells enriched from blood (not recorded which). The rearrangement uses TRBV5-1 and TRBJ2-5; TRBD2 agrees at 10 bases. The DNA of the CDR3 is TGCGCCAGCAGCGGTAGCGGGGGGGAGACCCAGTACTTC. Its protein is CASSGSGGETQYF. Full variable domain (outside the CDR3, taken from reference TRBV5-1 and TRBJ2-5): KAGVTQTPRYLIKTRGQQVTLSCSPISGHRSVSWYQQTPGQGLQFLFEYFSETQRNKGNFPGRFSGRQFSNSRSEMNVSTLELGDSALYLCASSGSGGETQYFGPGTRLLVL.